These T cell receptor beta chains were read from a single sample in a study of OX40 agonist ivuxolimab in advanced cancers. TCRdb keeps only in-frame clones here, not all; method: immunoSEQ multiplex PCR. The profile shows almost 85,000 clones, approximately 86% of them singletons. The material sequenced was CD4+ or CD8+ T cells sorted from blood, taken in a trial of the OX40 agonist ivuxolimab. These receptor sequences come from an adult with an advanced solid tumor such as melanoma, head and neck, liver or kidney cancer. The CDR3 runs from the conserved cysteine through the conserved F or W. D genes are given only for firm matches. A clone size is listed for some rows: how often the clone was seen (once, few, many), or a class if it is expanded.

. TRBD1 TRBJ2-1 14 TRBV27 CASSTGQAYNEQFF
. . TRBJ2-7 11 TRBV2 CASSEVYEQYF
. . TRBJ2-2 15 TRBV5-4 CASSRAQTTSVELFF
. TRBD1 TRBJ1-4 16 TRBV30 CAWSGGRGRANEKLFF
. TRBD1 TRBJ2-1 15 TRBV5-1 CASSLAGGGYNEQFF
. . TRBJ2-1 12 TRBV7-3 CASSLSGNEQFF
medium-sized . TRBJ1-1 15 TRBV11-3 CASSGGDERNTEAFF
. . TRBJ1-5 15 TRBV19 CASSISGASNQPQHF
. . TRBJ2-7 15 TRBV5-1 CASSLAGGLSYEQYF
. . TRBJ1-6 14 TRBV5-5 CASSFGGHNSPLHF
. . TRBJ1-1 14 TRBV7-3 CASSSGGYNTEAFF
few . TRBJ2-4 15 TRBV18 CASSPILSGKNIQYF
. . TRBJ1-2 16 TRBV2 CASSENVYVANYGYTF
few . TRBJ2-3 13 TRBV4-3 CASSQETGRTQYF
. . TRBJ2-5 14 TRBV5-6 CASSFGSEEETQYF
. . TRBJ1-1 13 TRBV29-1 CSVKGRVDTEAFF
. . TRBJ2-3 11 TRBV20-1 CSVMEGDTQYF
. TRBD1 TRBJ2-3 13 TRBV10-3 CAIKGTATDTQYF
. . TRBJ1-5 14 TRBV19 CASSTDRSNQPQHF
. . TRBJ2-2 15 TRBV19 CASSPHRERTGELFF
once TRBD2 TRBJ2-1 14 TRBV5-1 CASSSGLDPNEQFF
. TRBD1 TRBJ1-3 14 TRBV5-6 CASSLFSDRGTIYF
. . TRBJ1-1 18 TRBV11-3 CASSHRGLVPSGYTEAFF
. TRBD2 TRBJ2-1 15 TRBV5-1 CASSFVGRVYNEQFF
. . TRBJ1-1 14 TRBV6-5 CASSYSYQNTEAFF
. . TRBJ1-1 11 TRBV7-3 CASSSNTEAFF
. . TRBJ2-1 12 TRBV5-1 CASSFPGETLFF
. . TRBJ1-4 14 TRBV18 CASSPTSTNEKLFF
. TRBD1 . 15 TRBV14 CASSQPGQGAYEQYF
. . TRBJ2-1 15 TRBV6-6 CASSFGGGVYNEQFF
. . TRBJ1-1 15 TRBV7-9 CASSVRGAGDTEAFF
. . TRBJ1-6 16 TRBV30 CAWSVWGALINSPLHF
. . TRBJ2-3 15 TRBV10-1 CASSEQGRPADTQYF
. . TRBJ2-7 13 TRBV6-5 CASRLSTNLEQYF
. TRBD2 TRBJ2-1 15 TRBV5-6 CASSLEPSGIPEQFF
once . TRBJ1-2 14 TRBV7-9 CASSPDGRGAGYTF
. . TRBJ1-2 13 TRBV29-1 CSGRRSGGDGYTF
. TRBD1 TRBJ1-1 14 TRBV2 CASSKTGPGPEAFF
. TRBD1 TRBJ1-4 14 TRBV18 CASSPGQGGEKLFF
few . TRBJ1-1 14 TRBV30 CAWSETGYSTEAFF
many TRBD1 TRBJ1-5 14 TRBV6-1 CASSGTGVDWPQHF
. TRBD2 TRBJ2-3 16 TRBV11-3 CASSFRRGASTDTQYF
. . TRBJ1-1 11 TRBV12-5 CASGFGRGAFF